This T cell receptor (beta chain) was captured by sequencing in a study of T cell responses to AZD1222 COVID-19 vaccine. The V gene lost 9 bases and the J gene lost 4 bases, with 12 bases spanning the gap. The germline V gene encodes CDR1 LNHDA and CDR2 SQIVND (reference sequence). This CDR3 contains 12 residues. TCRdb's copy holds only in-frame clones and misses some; the assay was immunoSEQ multiplex PCR. Among some 120,000 clones listed, approximately 85% were seen once. V gene TRBV19 combines with J gene TRBJ1-2; no firm D call. This clonotype was obtained from an adult in good health. The sample in question was peripheral blood, obtained on day 0 of AZD1222 vaccination. The CDR3 loop is CASLGSGYGYTF. The CDR3 DNA reads as TGTGCCAGCCTAGGGTCCGGCTATGGCTACACCTTC.